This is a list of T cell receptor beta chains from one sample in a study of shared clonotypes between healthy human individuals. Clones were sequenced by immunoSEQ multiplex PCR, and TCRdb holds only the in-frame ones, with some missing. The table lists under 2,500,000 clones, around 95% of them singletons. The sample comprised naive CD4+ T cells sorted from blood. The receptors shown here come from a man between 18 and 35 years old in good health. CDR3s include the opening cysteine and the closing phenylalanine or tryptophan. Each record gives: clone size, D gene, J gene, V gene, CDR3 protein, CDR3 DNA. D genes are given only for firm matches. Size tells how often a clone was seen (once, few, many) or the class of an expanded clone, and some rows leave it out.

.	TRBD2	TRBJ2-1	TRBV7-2	CASSRDYPTQFF	TGTGCCAGCAGCCGGGACTACCCTACCCAGTTCTTC
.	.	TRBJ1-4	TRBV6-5	CASSRSVVEKLFF	TGTGCCAGCAGTCGGTCGGTAGTTGAAAAACTGTTTTTT
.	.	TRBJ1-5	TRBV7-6	CASSPGNSNQPQHF	TGTGCCAGCAGCCCAGGAAATAGCAATCAGCCCCAGCATTTT
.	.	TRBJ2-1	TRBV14	CASSQSFGSHNEQFF	TGTGCCAGCAGCCAGTCTTTCGGCAGCCACAATGAGCAGTTCTTC
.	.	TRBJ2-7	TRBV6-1	CASSATEHQQVSYEQYF	TGTGCCAGCAGTGCCACAGAACACCAACAGGTCTCCTACGAGCAGTACTTC
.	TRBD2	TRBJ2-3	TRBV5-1	CASSLVSSGSTDTQYF	TGCGCCAGCAGCTTGGTTTCTAGCGGGAGCACAGATACGCAGTATTTT
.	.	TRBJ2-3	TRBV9	CASSVPGQPTDTQYF	TGTGCCAGCAGCGTTCCGGGGCAACCCACAGATACGCAGTATTTT
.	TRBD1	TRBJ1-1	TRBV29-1	CSVGQGHTEAFF	TGCAGCGTTGGACAGGGGCACACTGAAGCTTTCTTT
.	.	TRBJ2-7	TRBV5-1	CASSWNRDTASYEQYF	TGCGCCAGCAGCTGGAACCGGGACACAGCCTCCTACGAGCAGTACTTC
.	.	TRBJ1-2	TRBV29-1	CSVETGYGYTF	TGCAGCGTTGAGACAGGCTATGGCTACACCTTC
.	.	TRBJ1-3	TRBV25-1	CASSDNRYSGNTIYF	TGTGCCAGCAGTGACAATAGATACTCTGGAAACACCATATATTTT
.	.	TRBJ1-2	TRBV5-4	CASSPFRTEVSDYGYTF	TGTGCCAGCAGCCCCTTCCGGACAGAGGTGTCTGACTATGGCTACACCTTC
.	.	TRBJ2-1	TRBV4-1	CASSQPTPYNEQFF	TGCGCCAGCAGCCAGCCGACACCCTACAATGAGCAGTTCTTC
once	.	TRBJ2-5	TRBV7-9	CASSLIGRQTQYF	TGTGCCAGCAGCTTAATAGGGAGACAGACCCAGTACTTC
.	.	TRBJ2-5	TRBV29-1	CSVVKPRDYYQETQYF	TGCAGCGTGGTAAAGCCTAGAGACTATTACCAAGAGACCCAGTACTTC
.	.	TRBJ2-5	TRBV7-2	CASSLTSNQETQYF	TGTGCCAGCAGCTTGACCAGCAATCAAGAGACCCAGTACTTC
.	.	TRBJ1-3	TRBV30	CAWSGSAWGNTIYF	TGTGCCTGGAGTGGCAGTGCGTGGGGAAACACCATATATTTT
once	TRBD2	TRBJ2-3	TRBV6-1	CASSGGGLAAWYTDTQYF	TGTGCCAGCAGTGGGGGGGGACTAGCGGCCTGGTACACAGATACGCAGTATTTT
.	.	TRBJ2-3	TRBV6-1	CASTEGRGADTQYF	TGTGCCAGCACCGAGGGCAGGGGCGCAGATACGCAGTATTTT
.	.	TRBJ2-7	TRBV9	CASSPQGSYEQYF	TGTGCCAGCAGCCCCCAGGGATCCTACGAGCAGTACTTC
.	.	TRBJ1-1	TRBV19	CASSYQANTEAFF	TGTGCCAGTAGTTACCAGGCGAACACTGAAGCTTTCTTT
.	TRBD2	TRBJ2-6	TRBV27	CASSLSPSGGSGMPGANVLTF	TGTGCCAGCAGTTTATCCCCATCGGGGGGTAGCGGGATGCCTGGGGCCAACGTCCTGACTTTC
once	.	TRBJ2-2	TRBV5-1	CASRTSGITGELFF	TGCGCCAGCAGGACCTCGGGTATCACCGGGGAGCTGTTTTTT
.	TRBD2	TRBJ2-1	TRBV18	CASSPPGLAGHNEQFF	TGTGCCAGCTCACCGCCGGGACTAGCGGGACACAATGAGCAGTTCTTC
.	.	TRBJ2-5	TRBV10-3	CATSGYQETQYF	TGTGCCACGTCGGGGTACCAAGAGACCCAGTACTTC
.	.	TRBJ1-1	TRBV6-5	CASSQGWTEAFF	TGTGCCAGCAGCCAGGGTTGGACTGAAGCTTTCTTT
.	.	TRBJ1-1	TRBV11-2	CASSFFRGNTEAFF	TGTGCCAGCAGCTTTTTCAGGGGTAACACTGAAGCTTTCTTT
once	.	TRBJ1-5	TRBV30	CAGGRWGQPQHF	TGTGCCGGTGGACGGTGGGGACAGCCCCAGCATTTT
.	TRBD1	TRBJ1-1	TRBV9	CASSVRPGQGGTEAFF	TGTGCCAGCAGCGTGAGACCGGGACAGGGAGGCACTGAAGCTTTCTTT
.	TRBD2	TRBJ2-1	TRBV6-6	CASRPLAGGKNEQFF	TGTGCCAGCAGGCCCCTAGCGGGGGGAAAGAATGAGCAGTTCTTC
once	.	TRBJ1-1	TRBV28	CASGVQEPNTEAFF	TGTGCCAGCGGAGTACAGGAGCCGAACACTGAAGCTTTCTTT
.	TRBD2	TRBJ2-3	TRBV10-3	CAISEAYTSGSRATDTQYF	TGTGCCATCAGTGAGGCCTACACTAGCGGAAGTCGGGCCACAGATACGCAGTATTTT
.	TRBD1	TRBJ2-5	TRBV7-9	CASSADRGSQETQYF	TGTGCCAGCAGCGCAGACAGGGGATCCCAAGAGACCCAGTACTTC
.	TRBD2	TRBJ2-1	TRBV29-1	CSVDGLAYSYNEQFF	TGCAGCGTCGACGGACTAGCGTACTCCTACAATGAGCAGTTCTTC
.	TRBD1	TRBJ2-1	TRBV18	CASSLDRSYNEQFF	TGTGCCAGCTCCTTGGACAGGTCCTACAATGAGCAGTTCTTC
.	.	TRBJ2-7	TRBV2	CASSRDIPNYEQYF	TGTGCCAGCAGTAGAGACATCCCGAACTACGAGCAGTACTTC
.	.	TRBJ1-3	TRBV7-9	CASSLAVGRGSGNTIYF	TGTGCCAGCAGCTTAGCGGTCGGGCGAGGGAGTGGAAACACCATATATTTT
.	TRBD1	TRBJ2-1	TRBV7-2	CASSLAYGTGNEQFF	TGTGCCAGCAGCTTAGCCTACGGGACAGGCAATGAGCAGTTCTTC
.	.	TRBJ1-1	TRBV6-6	CASSYGTLNTEAFF	TGTGCCAGCAGTTATGGGACCCTGAACACTGAAGCTTTCTTT
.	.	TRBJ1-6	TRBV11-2	CASSVGPGNSPLHF	TGTGCCAGCAGCGTTGGCCCCGGAAATTCACCCCTCCACTTT
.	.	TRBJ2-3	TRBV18	CASSFQGPDTQYF	TGTGCCAGCTCATTTCAGGGCCCAGATACGCAGTATTTT
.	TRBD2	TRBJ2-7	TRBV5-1	CASSYGTSGSYEQYF	TGCGCCAGCAGCTATGGGACTAGCGGGAGCTACGAGCAGTACTTC
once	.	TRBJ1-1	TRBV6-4	CARGESRNTEAFF	TGTGCCAGGGGGGAGAGTAGGAACACTGAAGCTTTCTTT
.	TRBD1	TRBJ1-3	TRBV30	CAWSRDRGNAIYF	TGTGCCTGGAGTAGGGACAGGGGAAACGCCATATATTTT
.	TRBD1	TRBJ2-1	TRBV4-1	CASSQDGDRGWNEQFF	TGCGCCAGCAGCCAAGATGGGGACAGGGGCTGGAATGAGCAGTTCTTC
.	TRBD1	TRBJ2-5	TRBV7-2	CASSLGEGRGQETQYF	TGTGCCAGCAGCTTAGGAGAGGGCAGGGGGCAGGAGACCCAGTACTTC
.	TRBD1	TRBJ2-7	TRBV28	CASSLYRGAYEQYF	TGTGCCAGCAGTTTATACAGGGGTGCCTACGAGCAGTACTTC
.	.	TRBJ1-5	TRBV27	CASSLSWGRSNQPQHF	TGTGCCAGCAGTTTATCGTGGGGGCGTAGCAATCAGCCCCAGCATTTT